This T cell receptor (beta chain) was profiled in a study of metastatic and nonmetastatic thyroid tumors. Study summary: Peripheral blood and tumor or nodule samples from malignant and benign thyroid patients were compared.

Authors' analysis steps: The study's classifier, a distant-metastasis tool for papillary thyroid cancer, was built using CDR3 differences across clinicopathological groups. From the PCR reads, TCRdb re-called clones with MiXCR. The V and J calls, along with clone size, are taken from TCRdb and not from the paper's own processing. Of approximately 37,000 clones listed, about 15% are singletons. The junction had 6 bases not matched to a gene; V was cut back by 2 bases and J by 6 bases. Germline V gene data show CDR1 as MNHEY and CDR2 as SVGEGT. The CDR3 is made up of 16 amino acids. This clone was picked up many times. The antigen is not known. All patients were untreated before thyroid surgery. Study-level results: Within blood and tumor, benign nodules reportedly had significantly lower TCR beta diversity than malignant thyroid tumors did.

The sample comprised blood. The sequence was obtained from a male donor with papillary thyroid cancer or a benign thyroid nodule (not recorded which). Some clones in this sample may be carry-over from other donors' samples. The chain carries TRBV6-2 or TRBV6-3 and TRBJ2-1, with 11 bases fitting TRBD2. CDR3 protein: CASSYGLAGRSNEQFF. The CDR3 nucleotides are TGTGCCAGCAGTTACGGACTAGCGGGTAGAAGCAATGAGCAGTTCTTC.